Listed below are T cell receptor beta chains from one sample, sequenced in a study of T cells after posttransplantation cyclophosphamide. Produced via immunoSEQ multiplex PCR; TCRdb's table is partial and in-frame only. This sample has approximately 22,000 clones, with about nine tenths found just once. The specimen was PBMCs, collected after allogeneic stem cell transplant with posttransplant cyclophosphamide. These receptors were collected from a female patient aged 30 to 45 who received an allogeneic stem cell transplant from an unrelated donor, was CMV-positive, and had no GVHD. Certain T cells may be donor cells from the graft. The CDR3 runs from the conserved cysteine through the conserved F or W. The D gene is left open where the match is weak. Only some rows state a clone size, as once, few, many or a class for expanded clones.

TRBV27	NA	NA	TRBJ2-3	TGTGCCAGCAGTTTATCGTTTACTAGCACAGATACGCAGTATTTT	CASSLSFTSTDTQYF
TRBV6-5	NA	NA	TRBJ2-3	TGTGCCAGCAGTAGGGCAGGGGTGGGAGATACGCAGTATTTT	CASSRAGVGDTQYF
TRBV23-1	NA	TRBD1	TRBJ2-7	TGCGCCAGCAGTCAATACCCGGGACAGCGGACCTACGAGCAGTACTTC	CASSQYPGQRTYEQYF
TRBV9	NA	NA	TRBJ1-1	TGTGCCAGCAGCGTAGAAGGGGGAGTAGGTATGAAAGCTTTCTTT	CASSVEGGVGMKAFF
TRBV7-2	NA	TRBD1	TRBJ1-1	TGTGCCAGCAGCTTAGTAACAGGGGTTGGCATGAACACTGAAGCTTTCTTT	CASSLVTGVGMNTEAFF
TRBV9	NA	NA	TRBJ1-2	TGTGCCAGTTCGGACTATTCGAACTATGGCTACACCTTC	CASSDYSNYGYTF
TRBV12-5	NA	NA	TRBJ1-5	TGTGCTAGTGGTTGCAGGGCCAATCAGCCCCAGCATTTT	CASGCRANQPQHF
TRBV25-1	NA	NA	TRBJ2-5	TGTGCCAGCACAGGGTCACAAGAGACCCAGTACTTC	CASTGSQETQYF
TRBV18	few	TRBD1	TRBJ1-4	TGTGCCAGCTCACTCCACCGACAGGGGGCGGGTGAAAAACTGTTTTTT	CASSLHRQGAGEKLFF
TRBV28	NA	TRBD1	TRBJ1-2	TGTGCCAGCAGGATACAGACAGGGGTTACCTATGGCTACACCTTC	CASRIQTGVTYGYTF
TRBV11-1	NA	TRBD1	TRBJ2-7	TGTGCCAGCAGCCCCGACAGGGACGAGCAGTACTTC	CASSPDRDEQYF
TRBV5-1	NA	TRBD1	TRBJ1-2	TGCGCCAGCAGCTTGGAGGGGGCCAATGGCTACACCTTC	CASSLEGANGYTF
TRBV5-6	NA	TRBD1	TRBJ2-7	TGTGCCAGCAGCTACCGGGACAGGTTCTCCCGGGGTCACGAGCAGTACTTC	CASSYRDRFSRGHEQYF
TRBV21-1	NA	NA	TRBJ1-2	TGTGCCAGCAGGGAGGTAGGGGGCTCCTATGGCTACACCTTC	CASREVGGSYGYTF
TRBV5-4	NA	NA	TRBJ2-1	TGTGCCAGCAGCTACAGCAATGAGCAGTTCTTC	CASSYSNEQFF
TRBV5-4	NA	NA	TRBJ1-2	TGTGCCAGCAGCCCGGGGGGAGGGAGGAGATATGGCTACACCTTC	CASSPGGGRRYGYTF
TRBV6-6	NA	TRBD2	TRBJ2-7	TGTGCCAGCAGTTACTCGCCTAGCGGGGGGTGGCACGAGCAGTACTTC	CASSYSPSGGWHEQYF
TRBV5-1	NA	NA	TRBJ1-2	TGCGCCAGCAGCTTGGACAGAGGGGGCTACACCTTC	CASSLDRGGYTF
TRBV7-9	NA	NA	TRBJ1-1	TGTGCCAGCACTTTGAGAAGAACAGTGATGAACACTGAAGCTTTCTTT	CASTLRRTVMNTEAFF
TRBV2	NA	NA	TRBJ1-5	TGTGCCAGCAGCTTCCGTAATAGCAATCAGCCCCAGCATTTT	CASSFRNSNQPQHF
TRBV11-2	NA	NA	TRBJ2-2	TGTGCCAGCAGCCCAGGACAAACCGGGGAGCTGTTTTTT	CASSPGQTGELFF
TRBV7-9	few	TRBD1	TRBJ1-5	TGTGCCAGCAGCCCGGGACAGAATAGCAATCAGCCCCAGCATTTT	CASSPGQNSNQPQHF
TRBV2	NA	TRBD1	TRBJ1-1	TGTGCCAAAAAAGGACAGGTCCACAAGAACACTGAAGCTTTCTTT	CAKKGQVHKNTEAFF
TRBV4-1	NA	NA	TRBJ2-7	TGCGCCAGCAGCCAAGATGTGGGGCTCGAGCAGTACTTC	CASSQDVGLEQYF
TRBV11-2	NA	TRBD1	TRBJ1-2	TGTGCCAGCAGCTTAGCCGTCGGGACAGGGGGCGGCGACTATGGCTACACCTTC	CASSLAVGTGGGDYGYTF
TRBV2	NA	TRBD2	TRBJ2-5	TGTGCCACCTTTTCTTCCCCGCGGACTAGCGGGGGGGAGACCCAGTACTTC	CATFSSPRTSGGETQYF
TRBV6-6	NA	NA	TRBJ1-5	TGTGCCAGCACCAGGCTCGGGATGGGGCAGCCCCAGCATTTT	CASTRLGMGQPQHF
TRBV28	NA	NA	TRBJ2-7	TGTGCCAGCAGTTCTGGGGGTCGGGGGGAGCAGTACTTC	CASSSGGRGEQYF
TRBV6-5	once	NA	TRBJ2-7	TGTGCCAGCAGTTACACACAGGGTGCCGAGCAGTACTTC	CASSYTQGAEQYF
TRBV19	NA	NA	TRBJ2-3	TGTGCCAGTAGCAGCGGCGGGGCACGCGGGGATACGCAGTATTTT	CASSSGGARGDTQYF
TRBV28	NA	TRBD1	TRBJ2-5	TGTGCCAGCAGTCCTCAGGGGGAGTTCGGAGAGACCCAGTACTTC	CASSPQGEFGETQYF
TRBV6-6	once	NA	TRBJ2-7	TGTGCCAGCAGGGGCACAGGTAGCTCCTACGAGCAGTACTTC	CASRGTGSSYEQYF
TRBV5-5	NA	NA	TRBJ2-5	TGTGCCAGCAGCATCAAAGGAGGGCAAGAGACCCAGTACTTC	CASSIKGGQETQYF
TRBV9	NA	NA	TRBJ2-7	TGTGCCAGCAGCGAACAGGGAGACTACGAGCAGTACTTC	CASSEQGDYEQYF
TRBV5-1	NA	TRBD2	TRBJ2-2	TGCGCCAGCAGCCTGGGTGGTCCGGGGGGGCCGAACACCGGGGAGCTGTTTTTT	CASSLGGPGGPNTGELFF
TRBV28	NA	TRBD1	TRBJ2-7	TGTGCCAGTAACGACAGGGTTGGCTCCTACGAGCAGTACTTC	CASNDRVGSYEQYF
TRBV2	NA	TRBD2	TRBJ2-3	TGTGCCAGCCGGGGACCCGGGGGGGATACGCAGTATTTT	CASRGPGGDTQYF
TRBV15	NA	TRBD2	TRBJ2-3	TGTGCCACCACTAGCGGGGGCCCTAGCACAGATACGCAGTATTTT	CATTSGGPSTDTQYF
TRBV30	once	TRBD2	TRBJ2-3	TGTGCCTGGAGGAGCACCCGCGGGGGAAATCAGTATTTT	CAWRSTRGGNQYF
TRBV9	NA	NA	TRBJ2-5	TGTGCCAGCAGCGTAGGACAGGTTGGGGTCCAAGAGACCCAGTACTTC	CASSVGQVGVQETQYF
TRBV13	NA	NA	TRBJ2-3	TGTGCCAGCAGCCAAAACGACCGGGACTTCAGCACAGATACGCAGTATTTT	CASSQNDRDFSTDTQYF
TRBV27	once	NA	TRBJ1-6	TGTGCCAGCAGGTCAGGATCCTATTCACCCCTCCACTTT	CASRSGSYSPLHF
TRBV30	NA	NA	TRBJ2-2	TGTGCCTGGAGTGTACTGCGGGGAGGTACCGGGGAGCTGTTTTTT	CAWSVLRGGTGELFF
TRBV15	NA	NA	TRBJ2-1	TGTGCCACCAGCAGAGCCGGGAGCCCCAATGAGCAGTTCTTC	CATSRAGSPNEQFF